The rows below give T cell receptor beta chains drawn from one sample of a study of cytomegalovirus exposure and HLA in healthy donors. Measured with immunoSEQ multiplex PCR; TCRdb has only the in-frame clones, and not every one. The sample gives 180,000 or so clones, approximately 85% of which show up once; approximately 8.5% is in the top ten. What was sequenced was PBMCs. The receptor source for this set is a man aged 18 to 35 in good health and CMV-seropositive. The CDR3 runs from the conserved cysteine through the conserved F or W. D genes are given only for firm matches. A row's size may be missing; if present it is once, few, many or a size class.

>.|TRBD1|TRBV2|TRBJ1-5
TGTGCCACCTCACGGGACAGCCTCGGGCAGCCCCAGCATTTT
CATSRDSLGQPQHF
>.|.|TRBV5-1|TRBJ2-7
TGCGCCAGCAGCGAGGAGGGACTGACATACGAGCAGTACTTC
CASSEEGLTYEQYF
>few|.|TRBV6-5|TRBJ1-5
TGTGCCAGCAGTAAACAGGGTCAGCCCCAGCATTTT
CASSKQGQPQHF
>few|TRBD2|TRBV5-1|TRBJ2-1
TGCGCCAGCAGCCAGGGAGGCGGGGGATACAATGAGCAGTTCTTC
CASSQGGGGYNEQFF
>.|.|TRBV7-9|TRBJ1-2
TGTGCCAGCAGCTCTTACTATGGCTACACCTTC
CASSSYYGYTF
>.|TRBD1|TRBV7-6|TRBJ2-5
TGTGCCAGCAGCACCGGGACAGGGTTCGAGACAGCGACCCAGTACTTC
CASSTGTGFETATQYF
>.|TRBD1|TRBV6-1|TRBJ1-2
TGTGCCAGCAGACGATCGGGACAGCCTAACTATGGCTACACCTTC
CASRRSGQPNYGYTF
>.|.|TRBV5-5|TRBJ1-6
TGTGCCAGCAGCTTGGAGCCCGGGACTTTTAGCTCCTATAATTCACCCCTCCACTTT
CASSLEPGTFSSYNSPLHF
>.|.|TRBV4-1|TRBJ1-3
TGCGCCAACAGCCAAGAGGTGCCAGCTGGAAACACCATATATTTT
CANSQEVPAGNTIYF
>.|.|TRBV6-1|TRBJ1-3
TGTGCCAGCAGGCAACAGGGAGTCGGGAACACCATATATTTT
CASRQQGVGNTIYF
>many|.|TRBV2|TRBJ2-7
TGTGCCAGCAGTGTTATCGCGGCGAGCGAGCAGTACTTC
CASSVIAASEQYF
>.|TRBD1|TRBV18|TRBJ2-3
TGTGCCAGCTCCTCGACAGGGGAATCGCAGTATTTT
CASSSTGESQYF
>.|TRBD1|TRBV27|TRBJ1-6
TGTGCCAGCATGCGGACAGGCTTTTCACCCCTCCACTTT
CASMRTGFSPLHF
>.|.|TRBV5-1|TRBJ1-1
TGCGCCAGCAGCTTGGCCGGTAGGGGTTATGGATCGGGCACTGAAGCTTTCTTT
CASSLAGRGYGSGTEAFF
>.|.|TRBV9|TRBJ2-7
TGTGCCAGCAGCGTATTAGCGGCATCCTACGAGCAGTACTTC
CASSVLAASYEQYF
>.|TRBD1|TRBV5-1|TRBJ2-5
TGCGCCAGCAGCTCCCAAGGGGGCGCGAGGGAGACCCAGTACTTC
CASSSQGGARETQYF
>.|.|TRBV9|TRBJ2-3
TGTGCCAGCAGCATTGAACAGGACCCCACAGATACGCAGTATTTT
CASSIEQDPTDTQYF
>.|TRBD1|TRBV7-9|TRBJ2-7
TGTGCCAGCAGAATAGACAGGGCCTACGAGCAGTACTTC
CASRIDRAYEQYF
>.|.|TRBV2|TRBJ1-6
TGTGCCAGCAACCACAGGCCCGAGCCTTATAATTCACCCCTCCACTTT
CASNHRPEPYNSPLHF
>.|.|TRBV5-4|TRBJ1-1
TGTGCCAGCAGCTCCTTGCAGGGGTTGGACACTGAAGCTTTCTTT
CASSSLQGLDTEAFF
>.|TRBD1|TRBV5-6|TRBJ1-4
TGTGCCAGCAGCTTGAGTCGCAGGGGGCGAGCTAATGAAAAACTGTTTTTT
CASSLSRRGRANEKLFF
>.|.|TRBV29-1|TRBJ1-2
TGCAGCGCTGCTGTCGGGAATGGCTACACCTTC
CSAAVGNGYTF
>.|.|TRBV5-1|TRBJ2-7
TGCGCCAGCAGCTTGGCCGAAACAGGAGTAACTCACGAGCAGTACTTC
CASSLAETGVTHEQYF
>.|TRBD2|TRBV28|TRBJ2-3
TGTGCCAGCAGTTTCGGAGCGGGGGGGCGGGGAGATACGCAGTATTTT
CASSFGAGGRGDTQYF
>.|TRBD1|TRBV19|TRBJ1-4
TGTGCCAGTAGTACCCACAGGGGGACGGATGAAAAACTGTTTTTT
CASSTHRGTDEKLFF
>.|.|TRBV30|TRBJ2-5
TGTGCCTGGAGTGTATACGTGATACCCAGGAGGGAGACCCAGTACTTC
CAWSVYVIPRRETQYF
>.|.|TRBV15|TRBJ2-5
TGTGCCACCAGCAGAGATATTGAGGGTTTAGGGACCCAGTACTTC
CATSRDIEGLGTQYF
>.|TRBD1|TRBV27|TRBJ1-1
TGTGCCAGCAGTTTTGGGACAGGGTACACTGAAGCTTTCTTT
CASSFGTGYTEAFF
>.|TRBD2|TRBV7-2|TRBJ2-1
TGTGCCAGCAGCCCCTACGAGTGGCTAGCGGGTCTCAATGAGCAGTTCTTC
CASSPYEWLAGLNEQFF
>.|.|TRBV10-3|TRBJ2-1
TGTGCCATCAGTGACGTCGTGCTAGTCAGTGAGCAGTTCTTC
CAISDVVLVSEQFF
>few|.|TRBV2|TRBJ1-4
TGTGCCAGCAGTGAATTAGTCTACAAACTGTTTTTT
CASSELVYKLFF
>.|TRBD1|TRBV27|TRBJ1-2
TGTGCCAGCAGTGCACTATACAGGGGTAACTATGGCTACACCTTC
CASSALYRGNYGYTF
>.|TRBD1|TRBV6-5|TRBJ1-1
TGTGCCAGCAGTGCAGGGGGAAGGGACACTGAAGCTTTCTTT
CASSAGGRDTEAFF
>.|TRBD1|TRBV7-8|TRBJ1-2
TGTGCCAGCAGTCTAGGGGGCGGAATTAACTATGGCTACACCTTC
CASSLGGGINYGYTF
>.|TRBD2|TRBV7-2|TRBJ2-7
TGTGCCAGCAGCCAGGGAAGCGGGGGGAATACCTACGAGCAGTACTTC
CASSQGSGGNTYEQYF
>.|.|TRBV7-6|TRBJ1-1
TGTGCCAGCCGGGGTCTGAACACTGAAGCTTTCTTT
CASRGLNTEAFF
>.|TRBD1|TRBV2|TRBJ1-2
TGTGCCAGTCCGGACAGGCCTAACTATGGCTACACCTTC
CASPDRPNYGYTF